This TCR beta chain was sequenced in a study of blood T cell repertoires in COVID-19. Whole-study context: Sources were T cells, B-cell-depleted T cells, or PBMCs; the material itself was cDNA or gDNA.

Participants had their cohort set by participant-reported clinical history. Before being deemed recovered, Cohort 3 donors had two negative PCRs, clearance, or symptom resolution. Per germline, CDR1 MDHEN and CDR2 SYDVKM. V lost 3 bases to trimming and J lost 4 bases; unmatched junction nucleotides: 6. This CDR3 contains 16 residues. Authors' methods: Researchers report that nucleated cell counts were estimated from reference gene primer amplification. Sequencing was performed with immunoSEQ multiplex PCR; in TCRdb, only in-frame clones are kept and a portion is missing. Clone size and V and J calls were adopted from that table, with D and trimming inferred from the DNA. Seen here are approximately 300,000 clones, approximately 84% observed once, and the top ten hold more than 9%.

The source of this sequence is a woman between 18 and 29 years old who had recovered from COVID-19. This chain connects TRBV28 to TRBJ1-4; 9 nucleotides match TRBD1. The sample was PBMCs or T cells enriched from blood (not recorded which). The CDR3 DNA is TGTGCCAGCAGTTTGCTACAGGGGGCGAATAATGAAAAACTGTTTTTT. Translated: CASSLLQGANNEKLFF.